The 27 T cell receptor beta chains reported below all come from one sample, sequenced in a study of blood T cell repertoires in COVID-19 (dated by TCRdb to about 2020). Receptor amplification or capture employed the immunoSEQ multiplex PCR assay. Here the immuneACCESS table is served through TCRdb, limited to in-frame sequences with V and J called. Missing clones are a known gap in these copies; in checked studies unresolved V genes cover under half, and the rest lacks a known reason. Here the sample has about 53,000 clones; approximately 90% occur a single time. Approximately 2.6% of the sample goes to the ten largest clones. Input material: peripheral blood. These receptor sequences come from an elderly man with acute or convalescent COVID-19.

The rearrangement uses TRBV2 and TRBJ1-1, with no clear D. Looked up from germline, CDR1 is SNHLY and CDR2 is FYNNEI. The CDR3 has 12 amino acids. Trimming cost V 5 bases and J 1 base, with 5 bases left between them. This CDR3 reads CASSRQNTEAFF. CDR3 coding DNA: TGTGCCAGCAGTAGACAGAACACTGAAGCTTTCTTT.

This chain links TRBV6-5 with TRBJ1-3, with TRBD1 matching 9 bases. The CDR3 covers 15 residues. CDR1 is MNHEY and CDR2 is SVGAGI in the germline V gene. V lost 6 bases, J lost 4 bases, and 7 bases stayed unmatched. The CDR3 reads CASSRQGVGGNTIYF. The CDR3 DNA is TGTGCCAGCAGCCGACAGGGGGTGGGGGGAAACACCATATATTTT.

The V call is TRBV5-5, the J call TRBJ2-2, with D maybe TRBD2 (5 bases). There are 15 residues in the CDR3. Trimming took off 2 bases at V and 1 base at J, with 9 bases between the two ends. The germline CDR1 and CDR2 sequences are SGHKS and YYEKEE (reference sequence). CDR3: CASSFGGMNTGELFF. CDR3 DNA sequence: TGTGCCAGCAGCTTCGGAGGAATGAACACCGGGGAGCTGTTTTTT.

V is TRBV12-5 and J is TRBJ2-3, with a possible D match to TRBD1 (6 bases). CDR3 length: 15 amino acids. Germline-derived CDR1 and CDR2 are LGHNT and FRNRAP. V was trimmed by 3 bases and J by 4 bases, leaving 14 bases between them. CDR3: CASGLGGYRADTQYF. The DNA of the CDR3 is TGTGCTAGTGGTTTAGGAGGATACAGGGCAGATACGCAGTATTTT.

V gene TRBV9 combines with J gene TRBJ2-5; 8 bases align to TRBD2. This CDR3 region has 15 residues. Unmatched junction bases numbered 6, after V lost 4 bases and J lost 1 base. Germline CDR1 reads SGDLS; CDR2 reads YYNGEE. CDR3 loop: CASSLAGGLQETQYF. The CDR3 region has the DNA TGTGCCAGCAGCCTGGCGGGGGGACTCCAAGAGACCCAGTACTTC. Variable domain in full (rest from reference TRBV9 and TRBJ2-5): DSGVTQTPKHLITATGQRVTLRCSPRSGDLSVYWYQQSLDQGLQFLIQYYNGEERAKGNILERFSAQQFPDLHSELNLSSLELGDSALYFCASSLAGGLQETQYFGPGTRLLVL.

The CDR3 nucleotides read TGTGCCAGCAGTGAGTGGACTAGCACAGATACGCAGTATTTT. Translation: CASSEWTSTDTQYF. The chain carries TRBV6-1 and TRBJ2-3; weak D call: TRBD2 (5 bases). The CDR3 loop spans 14 amino acids. Trimming stripped 3 bases from V and 0 bases from J, with 7 bases between. Germline lookup yields CDR1 MNHNS and CDR2 SASEGT.

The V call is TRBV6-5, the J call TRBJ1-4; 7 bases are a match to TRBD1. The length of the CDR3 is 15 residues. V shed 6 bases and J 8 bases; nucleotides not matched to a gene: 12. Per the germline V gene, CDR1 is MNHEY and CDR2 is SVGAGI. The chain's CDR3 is CASRTLRDSLEKLFF. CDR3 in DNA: TGTGCCAGCAGGACCCTCCGGGACAGCTTGGAAAAACTGTTTTTT.

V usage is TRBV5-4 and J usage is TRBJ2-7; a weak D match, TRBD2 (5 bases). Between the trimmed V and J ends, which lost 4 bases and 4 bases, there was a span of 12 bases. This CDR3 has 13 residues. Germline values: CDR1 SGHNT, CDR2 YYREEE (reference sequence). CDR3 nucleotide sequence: TGTGCCAGCAGCCCCCCCTCGGGGTACGAGCAGTACTTC. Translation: CASSPPSGYEQYF.

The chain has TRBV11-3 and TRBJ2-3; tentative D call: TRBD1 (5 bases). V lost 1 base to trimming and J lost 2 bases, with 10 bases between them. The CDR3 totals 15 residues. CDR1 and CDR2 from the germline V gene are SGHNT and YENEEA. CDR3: CASSLGQGNTDTQYF. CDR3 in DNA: TGTGCCAGCAGCTTAGGCCAGGGAAACACAGATACGCAGTATTTT. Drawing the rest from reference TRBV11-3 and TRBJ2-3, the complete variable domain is EAGVVQSPRYKIIEKKQPVAFWCNPISGHNTLYWYLQNLGQGPELLIRYENEEAVDDSQLPKDRFSAERLKGVDSTLKIQPAELGDSAVYLCASSLGQGNTDTQYFGPGTRLTVL.

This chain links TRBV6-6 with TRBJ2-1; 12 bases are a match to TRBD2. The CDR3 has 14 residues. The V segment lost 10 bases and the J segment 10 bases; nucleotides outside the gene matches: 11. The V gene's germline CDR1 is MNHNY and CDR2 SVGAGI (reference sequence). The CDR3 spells CAISASGGAEEQFF. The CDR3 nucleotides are TGTGCCATATCCGCTAGCGGGGGGGCGGAGGAGCAGTTCTTC.

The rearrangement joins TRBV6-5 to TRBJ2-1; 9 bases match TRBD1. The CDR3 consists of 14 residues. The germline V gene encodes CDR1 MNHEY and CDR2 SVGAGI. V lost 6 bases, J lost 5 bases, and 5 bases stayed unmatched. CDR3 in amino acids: CASRGQGPNNEQFF. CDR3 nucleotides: TGTGCCAGCAGGGGACAGGGTCCAAACAATGAGCAGTTCTTC.

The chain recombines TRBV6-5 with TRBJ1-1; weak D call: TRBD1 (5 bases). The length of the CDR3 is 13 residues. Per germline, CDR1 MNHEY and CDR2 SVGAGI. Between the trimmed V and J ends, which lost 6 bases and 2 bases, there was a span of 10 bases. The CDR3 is CASRGPLNTEAFF. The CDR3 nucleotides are TGTGCCAGCAGGGGGCCCCTAAACACTGAAGCTTTCTTT.

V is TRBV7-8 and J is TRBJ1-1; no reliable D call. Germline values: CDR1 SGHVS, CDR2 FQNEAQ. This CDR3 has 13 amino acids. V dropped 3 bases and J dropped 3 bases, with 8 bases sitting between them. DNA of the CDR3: TGTGCCAGCAGCTTTGGGCGGGACACTGAAGCTTTCTTT. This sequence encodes CASSFGRDTEAFF. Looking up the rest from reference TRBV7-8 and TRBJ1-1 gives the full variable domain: GAGVSQSPRYKVAKRGQDVALRCDPISGHVSLFWYQQALGQGPEFLTYFQNEAQLDKSGLPSDRFFAERPEGSVSTLKIQRTQQEDSAVYLCASSFGRDTEAFFGQGTRLTVV.

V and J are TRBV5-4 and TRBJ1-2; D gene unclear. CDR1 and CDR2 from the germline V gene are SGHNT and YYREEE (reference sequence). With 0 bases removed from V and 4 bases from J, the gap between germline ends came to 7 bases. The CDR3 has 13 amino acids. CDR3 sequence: CASSLATGYGYTF. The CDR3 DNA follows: TGTGCCAGCAGCTTGGCCACGGGCTATGGCTACACCTTC.

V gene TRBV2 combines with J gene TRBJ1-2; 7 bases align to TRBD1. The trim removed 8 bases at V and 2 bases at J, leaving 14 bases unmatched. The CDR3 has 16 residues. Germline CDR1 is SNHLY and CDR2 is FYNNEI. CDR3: CASEDPGGFSNYGYTF. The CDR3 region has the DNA TGTGCCAGCGAGGACCCAGGGGGATTTTCAAACTATGGCTACACCTTC.

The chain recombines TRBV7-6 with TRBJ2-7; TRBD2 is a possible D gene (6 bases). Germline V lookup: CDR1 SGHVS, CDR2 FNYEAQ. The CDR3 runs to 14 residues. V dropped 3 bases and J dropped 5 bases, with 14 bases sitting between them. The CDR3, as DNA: TGTGCCAGCAGCTTCAATCCGGGACTCCACGAGCAGTACTTC. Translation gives CASSFNPGLHEQYF.

The CDR3, as DNA: TGTGCCAGCAGCCTCAGAGCGGGGGGCACAGATACGCAGTATTTT. Protein product: CASSLRAGGTDTQYF. The V and J genes are TRBV6-5 and TRBJ2-3; TRBD2 aligns across 8 bases. V dropped 6 bases and J dropped 1; count of bases not matched to a gene: 6. The CDR3 is made up of 15 amino acids. CDR1 and CDR2 from the germline V gene are MNHEY and SVGAGI.

Here the CDR3 DNA reads TGTGCCAGCAGTTGGACTAGCGGAAGCTACGAGCAGTACTTC. Its protein is CASSWTSGSYEQYF. The J gene is TRBJ2-7, the V gene TRBV6-1; TRBD2 matches at 10 bases. The length of the CDR3 is 14 residues. V shed 5 bases, J shed 3 bases, and the junction held 4 bases outside the gene matches. Germline V gene lookup returns CDR1 MNHNS and CDR2 SASEGT.

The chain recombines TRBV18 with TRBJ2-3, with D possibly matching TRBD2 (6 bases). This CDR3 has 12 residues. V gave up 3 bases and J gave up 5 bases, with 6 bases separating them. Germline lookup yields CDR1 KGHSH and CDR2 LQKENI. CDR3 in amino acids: CASSPGGDTQYF. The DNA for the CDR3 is TGTGCCAGCTCACCGGGAGGAGATACGCAGTATTTT.

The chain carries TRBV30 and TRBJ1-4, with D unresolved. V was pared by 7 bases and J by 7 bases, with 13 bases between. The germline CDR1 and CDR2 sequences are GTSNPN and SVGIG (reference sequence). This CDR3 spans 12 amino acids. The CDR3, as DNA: TGTGCCTACCAAACAGACCCTGAAAAACTGTTTTTT. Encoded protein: CAYQTDPEKLFF.

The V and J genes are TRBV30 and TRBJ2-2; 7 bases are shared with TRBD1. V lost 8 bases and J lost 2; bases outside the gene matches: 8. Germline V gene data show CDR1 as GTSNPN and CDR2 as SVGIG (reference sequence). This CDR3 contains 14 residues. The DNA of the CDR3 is TGTGCCCGAGGACAGGCTCCCAACACCGGGGAGCTGTTTTTT. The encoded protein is CARGQAPNTGELFF. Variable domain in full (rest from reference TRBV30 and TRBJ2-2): SQTIHQWPATLVQPVGSPLSLECTVEGTSNPNLYWYRQAAGRGLQLLFYSVGIGQISSEVPQNLSASRPQDRQFILSSKKLLLSDSGFYLCARGQAPNTGELFFGEGSRLTVL.

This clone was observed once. The DNA for the CDR3 is TGCGCCAGCAGCCAAGGACACGGCACCTACGAGCAGTACTTC. Translating it yields CASSQGHGTYEQYF. The V gene is TRBV4-1, the J gene TRBJ2-7; unclear D gene. The ends were cut back, 1 base at V and 2 bases at J, with 9 bases in the middle. Germline CDR1 is MGHRA and CDR2 is YSYEKL. The CDR3 loop spans 14 amino acids.

The CDR3 DNA reads as TGTGCCATCCGAGTGGGGACAGTAATCTCTGGGGCCAACGTCCTGACTTTC. Residues: CAIRVGTVISGANVLTF. The J gene is TRBJ2-6, the V gene TRBV10-3; TRBD1 matches at 7 bases. The CDR3 totals 17 residues. The trim removed 8 bases at V and 0 bases at J, leaving 10 bases unmatched. Germline V gives CDR1 ENHRY, CDR2 SYGVKD.

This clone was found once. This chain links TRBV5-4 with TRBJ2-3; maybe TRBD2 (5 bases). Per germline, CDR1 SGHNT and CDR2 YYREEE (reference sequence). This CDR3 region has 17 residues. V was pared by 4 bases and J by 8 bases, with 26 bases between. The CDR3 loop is CASSIGIEGVVSVTQYF. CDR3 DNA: TGTGCCAGCAGCATTGGGATCGAGGGTGTCGTTAGCGTTACGCAGTATTTT.

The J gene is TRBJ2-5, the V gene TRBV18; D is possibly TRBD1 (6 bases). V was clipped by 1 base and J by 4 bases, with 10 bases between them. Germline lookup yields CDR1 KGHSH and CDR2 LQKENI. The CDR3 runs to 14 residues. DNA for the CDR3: TGTGCCAGCTCACCACGGGACAAGGGAGAGACCCAGTACTTC. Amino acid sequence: CASSPRDKGETQYF.

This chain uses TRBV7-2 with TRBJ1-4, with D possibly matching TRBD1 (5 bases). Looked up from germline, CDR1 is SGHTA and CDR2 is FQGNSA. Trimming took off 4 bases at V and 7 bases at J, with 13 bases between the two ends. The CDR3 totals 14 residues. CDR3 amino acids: CASSSTTRGEKLFF. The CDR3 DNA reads TGTGCCAGCAGCTCGACAACAAGGGGTGAAAAACTGTTTTTT.

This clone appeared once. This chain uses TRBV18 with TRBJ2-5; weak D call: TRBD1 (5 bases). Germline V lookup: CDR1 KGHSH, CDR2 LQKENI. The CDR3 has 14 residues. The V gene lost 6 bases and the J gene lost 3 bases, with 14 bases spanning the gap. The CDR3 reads CASSLSGFEETQYF. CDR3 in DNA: TGTGCCAGCTCCCTCTCAGGGTTTGAAGAGACCCAGTACTTC.